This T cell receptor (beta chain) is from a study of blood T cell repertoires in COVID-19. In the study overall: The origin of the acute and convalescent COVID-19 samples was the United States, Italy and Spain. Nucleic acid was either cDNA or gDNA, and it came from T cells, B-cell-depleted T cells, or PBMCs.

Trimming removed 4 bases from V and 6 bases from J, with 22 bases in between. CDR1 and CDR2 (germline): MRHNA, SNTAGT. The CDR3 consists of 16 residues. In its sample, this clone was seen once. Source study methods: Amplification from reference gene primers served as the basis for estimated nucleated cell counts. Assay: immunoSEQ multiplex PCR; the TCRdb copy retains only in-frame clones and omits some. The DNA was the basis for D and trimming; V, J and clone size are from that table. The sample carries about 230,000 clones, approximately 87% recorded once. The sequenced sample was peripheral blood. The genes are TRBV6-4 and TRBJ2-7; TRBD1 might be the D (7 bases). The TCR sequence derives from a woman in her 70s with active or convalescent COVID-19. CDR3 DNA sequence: TGTGCCAGCAGTGGGAGGTCGAGCGGGCCAGGGGGCGAGCAGTACTTC. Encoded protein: CASSGRSSGPGGEQYF.